The TCR beta chain under discussion was sequenced for a study of blood T cell repertoires in COVID-19. Turning to the study itself: PBMCs, B-cell-depleted T cells, or T cells were the source of the cDNA or gDNA that made up the material.

The V gene's germline CDR1 is LGHDT and CDR2 YNNKEL (reference sequence). Between the trimmed V and J ends, which lost 0 bases and 0 bases, there was a span of 26 bases. The CDR3 consists of 21 residues. This clone has a single count. TCRdb's copy holds only in-frame clones and misses some; the assay was immunoSEQ multiplex PCR. The data show some 89,000 clones, with 87% seen just once and approximately 15% held by the top ten. This TCR derives from a human donor in a cohort sampled during active COVID-19. Input material: peripheral blood. The chain uses TRBV3-1 (or the pseudogene TRBV3-2) and TRBJ2-5, with a weak D call TRBD2 (7 bases). CDR3 sequence (DNA): TGTGCCAGCAGCCAAGATGGAAGGGGGGGCCGACCAAACCCGTACCAAGAGACCCAGTACTTC. Protein product: CASSQDGRGGRPNPYQETQYF.